This passage covers 17 T cell receptor beta chains from one sample sequenced in a study of blood T cell repertoires in COVID-19. Generated by immunoSEQ multiplex PCR, the TCRdb table keeps only in-frame clones and is missing some. Of approximately 220,000 clones listed, about four fifths are singletons. The material sequenced was PBMCs or T cells enriched from blood (not recorded which). The receptors were gathered from a woman in her 40s with acute COVID-19.

The J gene is TRBJ2-1, the V gene TRBV6-1; 7 nucleotides align to TRBD2. The CDR3 has 16 amino acids. Germline CDR1 and CDR2: MNHNS and SASEGT. The V segment lost 0 bases and the J segment 4 bases; nucleotides outside the gene matches: 6. CDR3 DNA sequence: TGTGCCAGCAGTGAAGCTGCTAGCGGATCATACAATGAGCAGTTCTTC. This encodes CASSEAASGSYNEQFF.

The chain recombines TRBV30 with TRBJ1-2; no definite D call. CDR3 length: 15 amino acids. The V end lost 0 bases, the J end lost 1 base, and 12 bases lay between the germline ends. Germline V gene lookup returns CDR1 GTSNPN and CDR2 SVGIG (reference sequence). The CDR3 spells CAWSVTLLVNYGYTF. Here the CDR3 DNA reads TGTGCCTGGAGTGTAACCCTCTTAGTTAACTATGGCTACACCTTC.

The gene calls are TRBV25-1 and TRBJ2-5, with D possibly TRBD2 on 6 matching bases. Trimming took 1 base from V and 4 from J, leaving 13 bases between them. This CDR3 is 15 amino acids long. Germline CDR1 reads MGHDK; CDR2 reads SYGVNS. Here the CDR3 reads CASSEFSGERETQYF. CDR3 coding DNA: TGTGCCAGCAGTGAATTTTCGGGGGAACGAGAGACCCAGTACTTC.

This chain connects TRBV7-3 to TRBJ2-5; 10 nucleotides align to TRBD2. Germline V gene sequence: CDR1 SGHTA, CDR2 FQGTGA. V gave up 5 bases and J gave up 7 bases; unmatched junction bases: 7. This CDR3 contains 14 residues. The CDR3 sequence: CASSQAGGPATQYF. As DNA, the CDR3 is TGTGCCAGCAGCCAAGCGGGGGGGCCGGCGACCCAGTACTTC.

The rearrangement joins TRBV28 to TRBJ1-6; D is possibly TRBD1 (5 bases). CDR3 size: 12 residues. From germline, CDR1 is MDHEN and CDR2 SYDVKM. The V end was cut by 9 bases, the J end by 9 bases, with 12 bases between. CDR3 DNA: TGTGCCAGTAGACAGTCTGGTTCACCCCTCCACTTT. This gives the protein CASRQSGSPLHF.

This chain uses TRBV7-7 with TRBJ2-1, with a weak D call TRBD2 (5 bases). The length of the CDR3 is 12 residues. The ends were cut back, 1 base at V and 8 bases at J, with 6 bases in the middle. Germline V gives CDR1 SSHAT, CDR2 FNYEAQ (reference sequence). The DNA of the CDR3 is TGTGCCAGCAGCTTAGACGGGGATGAGCAGTTCTTC. This encodes CASSLDGDEQFF. Full variable domain (missing parts from reference TRBV7-7 and TRBJ2-1): GAGVSQSPRYKVTKRGQDVTLRCDPISSHATLYWYQQALGQGPEFLTYFNYEAQPDKSGLPSDRFSAERPEGSISTLTIQRTEQRDSAMYRCASSLDGDEQFFGPGTRLTVL.

J is TRBJ1-1 and V is TRBV4-3, with TRBD1 as a possible D gene (5 bases). This CDR3 is 15 amino acids long. Trimming removed 4 bases at V and 5 bases at J, with 17 bases between. Germline assignment: CDR1 LGHNA and CDR2 YSLEER. CDR3 residues: CASSPDGGTATEAFF. DNA for the CDR3: TGCGCCAGCAGCCCGGATGGAGGGACGGCTACTGAAGCTTTCTTT.

V usage is TRBV5-1 and J usage is TRBJ2-3; 7 positions agree with TRBD2. V was pared by 0 bases and J by 3 bases, with 7 bases of the junction left unmatched. Germline V gene lookup returns CDR1 SGHRS and CDR2 YFSETQ. There are 16 residues in the CDR3. CDR3 nucleotides: TGCGCCAGCAGCTTGGATGGGGGAGGGCGGACAGATACGCAGTATTTT. Protein product: CASSLDGGGRTDTQYF.

The V call is TRBV3-1 (or the pseudogene TRBV3-2), the J call TRBJ2-5, with 9 bases lining up with TRBD2. The CDR3 runs 16 residues. V was clipped by 1 base and J by 3 bases; unmatched bases: 6. CDR1 and CDR2 (germline): LGHDT, YNNKEL (reference sequence). CDR3 DNA: TGTGCCAGCAGCCAAGGGGGGCTAGCGGGGAAAGAGACCCAGTACTTC. Its protein product is CASSQGGLAGKETQYF.

The gene calls are TRBV4-2 and TRBJ1-3; 8 bases are a match to TRBD1. This CDR3 has 17 residues. The germline CDR1 and CDR2 sequences are LGHNA and YNFKEQ. Trimming took 4 bases from V and 1 from J; bases not matched to a gene: 9. CDR3 bases: TGTGCCAGCAGCCTCCTTACAGGGGGAGGGTCTGGAAACACCATATATTTT. This translates into CASSLLTGGGSGNTIYF.

V usage is TRBV6-2 or TRBV6-3 and J usage is TRBJ1-1; D is uncertain. Germline V gene sequence: CDR1 MNHEY, CDR2 SVGEGT. With 2 bases removed from V and 1 base from J, the gap between germline ends came to 8 bases. The CDR3 is 14 residues long. CDR3 sequence reads: CASSYGAANTEAFF. The DNA for the CDR3 is TGTGCCAGCAGTTACGGAGCGGCGAACACTGAAGCTTTCTTT.

This chain connects TRBV7-9 to TRBJ2-1; 8 nucleotides match TRBD1. Trimming removed 1 base from V and 6 bases from J; junction bases left unmatched: 5. The V gene's germline CDR1 is SEHNR and CDR2 FQNEAQ (reference sequence). This CDR3 spans 15 amino acids. The CDR3 region has the DNA TGTGCCAGCAGCTTAGGCAGGGGGCCGGGCAATGAGCAGTTCTTC. Protein: CASSLGRGPGNEQFF.

The genes are TRBV2 and TRBJ2-7; 11 bases line up with TRBD2. This CDR3 has 15 amino acids. Looked up from germline, CDR1 is SNHLY and CDR2 is FYNNEI. After removal of 7 bases from V and 2 bases from J, the junction contained 7 bases not matched to a gene. In nucleotides, the CDR3 is TGTGCCAGCAATATCGGGACTAGCGGAACCTACGAGCAGTACTTC. This sequence encodes CASNIGTSGTYEQYF.

This chain links TRBV2 with TRBJ2-5; D possibly corresponds to TRBD2 (5 bases). The CDR3 has 13 residues. Germline CDR1 and CDR2: SNHLY and FYNNEI. V was trimmed by 6 bases and J by 2 bases, leaving 10 bases between them. CDR3 bases: TGTGCCAGCAGCGCCGGACTTCAAGAGACCCAGTACTTC. Its translation is CASSAGLQETQYF.

The chain is built from TRBV7-9 and TRBJ1-4, with 8 positions matching TRBD1. Per germline, CDR1 SEHNR and CDR2 FQNEAQ (reference sequence). This CDR3 is 14 amino acids long. The V segment lost 6 bases and the J segment 2 bases; nucleotides outside the gene matches: 2. CDR3 bases: TGTGCCAGCAGTCACAGGGGGACTAATGAAAAACTGTTTTTT. Translating gives CASSHRGTNEKLFF.

A note on this clone: Compared with germline, one end of the junction differs, possibly owing to a read error. This rearrangement joins TRBV6-5 to TRBJ2-3; D not resolved. The germline V gene encodes CDR1 MNHEY and CDR2 SVGAGI. This CDR3 has 13 amino acids. The DNA of the CDR3 is TGTGCCAGCAGGTACTACGAGGCAGATACGCAGTATTTT. It codes for CASRYYEADTQYF.

The chain links TRBV7-9 to TRBJ1-2; D gene uncertain. Germline CDR1 SEHNR, CDR2 FQNEAQ (reference sequence). Trimming stripped 5 bases from V and 6 bases from J, with 10 bases between. The CDR3 length is 12 residues. In DNA form, the CDR3 reads TGTGCCAGCAGCACCCCGGTAGATGGCTACACCTTC. It is translated as CASSTPVDGYTF.